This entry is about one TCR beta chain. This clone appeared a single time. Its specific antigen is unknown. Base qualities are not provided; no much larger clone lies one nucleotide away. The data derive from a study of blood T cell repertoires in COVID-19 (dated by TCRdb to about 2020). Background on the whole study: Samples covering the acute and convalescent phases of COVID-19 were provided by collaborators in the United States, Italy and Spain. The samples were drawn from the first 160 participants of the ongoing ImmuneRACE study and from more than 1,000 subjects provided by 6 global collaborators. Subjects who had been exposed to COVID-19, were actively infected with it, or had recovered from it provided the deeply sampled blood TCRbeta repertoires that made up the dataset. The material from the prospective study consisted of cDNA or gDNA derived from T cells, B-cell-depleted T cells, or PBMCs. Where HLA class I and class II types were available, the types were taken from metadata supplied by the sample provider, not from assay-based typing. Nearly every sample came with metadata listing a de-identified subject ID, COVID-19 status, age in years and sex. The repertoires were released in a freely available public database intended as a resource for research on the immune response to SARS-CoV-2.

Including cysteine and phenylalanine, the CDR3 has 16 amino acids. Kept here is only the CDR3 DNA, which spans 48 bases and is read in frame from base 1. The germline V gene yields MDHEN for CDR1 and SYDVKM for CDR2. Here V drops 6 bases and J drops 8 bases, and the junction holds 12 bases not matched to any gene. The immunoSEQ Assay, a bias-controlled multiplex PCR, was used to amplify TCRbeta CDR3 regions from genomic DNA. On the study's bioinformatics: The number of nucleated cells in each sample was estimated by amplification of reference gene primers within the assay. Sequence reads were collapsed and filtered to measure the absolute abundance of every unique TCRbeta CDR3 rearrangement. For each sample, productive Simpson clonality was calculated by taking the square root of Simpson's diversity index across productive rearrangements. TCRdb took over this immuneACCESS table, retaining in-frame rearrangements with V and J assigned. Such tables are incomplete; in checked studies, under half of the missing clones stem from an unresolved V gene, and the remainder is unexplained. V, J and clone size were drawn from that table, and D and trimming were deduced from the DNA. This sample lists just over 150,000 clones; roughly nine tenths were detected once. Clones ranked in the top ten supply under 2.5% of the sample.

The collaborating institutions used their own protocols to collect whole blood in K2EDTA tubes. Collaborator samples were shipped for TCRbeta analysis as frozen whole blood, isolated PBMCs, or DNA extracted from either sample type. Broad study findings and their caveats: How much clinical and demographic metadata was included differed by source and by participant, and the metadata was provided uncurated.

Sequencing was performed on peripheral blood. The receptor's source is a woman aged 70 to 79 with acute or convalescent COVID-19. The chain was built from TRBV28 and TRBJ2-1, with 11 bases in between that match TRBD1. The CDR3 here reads CASSPVRTGGRDEQFF. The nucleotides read TGTGCCAGCAGCCCCGTGCGGACAGGGGGCAGGGATGAGCAGTTCTTC.